This T cell receptor (beta chain) was identified in a study of T cells in Graves' hyperthyroidism and ophthalmopathy. Trimming at V came to 3 bases and at J to 7 bases, leaving 12 bases not matched to a gene. CDR3 size: 16 residues. Germline lookup yields CDR1 DFQATT and CDR2 SNEGSKA (reference sequence). The study based diagnoses on clinical symptoms, serum thyroxine and TRAb, thyroid ultrasound and orbital computed tomography. Using RNA transcripts as the source, TCR beta CDR3 regions were amplified. During a first-round RT-PCR of the TCR CDR3, the HTBI primer set was used. TCRdb fed the multiplex PCR reads into MiXCR, producing one record per CDR3 protein. The table shows about 570,000 distinct CDR3 sequences, with around 42% occurring only once.

This chain connects TRBV20-1 to TRBJ1-4; 9 nucleotides match TRBD1. The TCR sequence derives from an adult woman with Graves' disease, either hyperthyroidism or ophthalmopathy (not recorded which). Sequenced sample: peripheral blood or thyroid tissue (not recorded which). DNA of the CDR3: TGCAGTGCTAGCTCATTTGGACAGGGGCTTGGTGAAAAACTGTTTTTT. It encodes CSASSFGQGLGEKLFF.